This TCR beta chain appears in the sequencing data of a study of OX40 agonist ivuxolimab in advanced cancers. Turning to the study itself: Enrollees could have had prior anti-PD-1, anti-PD-L1 or anti-CTLA-4 therapy, which 40% had received. Of the patients, three showed partial responses, one with hepatocellular carcinoma and two with cutaneous melanoma. Study observations and caveats: The investigators did not determine what antigen specificity the expanded peripheral T cells had.

The germline gives CDR1 SGHRS, CDR2 YFSETQ. With 0 bases removed from V and 8 bases from J, the gap between germline ends came to 8 bases. The CDR3 length is 13 residues. Clones were read by immunoSEQ multiplex PCR, and TCRdb kept only the in-frame ones, dropping some. The data hold approximately 60,000 clones, with roughly 91% observed a single time. Comments on this clone: Its target is not known.

The V call is TRBV5-1, the J call TRBJ1-4; D gene unclear. This sequence originates from an adult with an advanced solid tumor such as melanoma, head and neck, liver or kidney cancer. The material was CD4+ or CD8+ T cells sorted from blood, obtained in a trial of the OX40 agonist ivuxolimab. The CDR3 loop reads CASSLGTSEKLFF. CDR3 sequence (DNA): TGCGCCAGCAGCTTGGGCACGTCGGAAAAACTGTTTTTT.